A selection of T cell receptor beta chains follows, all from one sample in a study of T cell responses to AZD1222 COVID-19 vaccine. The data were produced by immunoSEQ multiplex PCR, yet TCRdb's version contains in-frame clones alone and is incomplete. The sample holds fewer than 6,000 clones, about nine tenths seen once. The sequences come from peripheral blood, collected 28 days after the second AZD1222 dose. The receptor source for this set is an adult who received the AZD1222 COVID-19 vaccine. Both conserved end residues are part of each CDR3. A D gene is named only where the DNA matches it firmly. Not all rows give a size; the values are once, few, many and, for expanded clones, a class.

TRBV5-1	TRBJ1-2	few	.	CASSLAPGQGRTIRYTF	TGCGCCAGCAGCCTGGCCCCGGGGCAGGGCCGTACTATTCGCTACACCTTC
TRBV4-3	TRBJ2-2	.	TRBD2	CASSQGTSYTVELFF	TGCGCCAGCAGCCAAGGGACTAGTTACACTGTGGAGCTGTTTTTT
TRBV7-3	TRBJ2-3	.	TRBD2	CASSSSGGGTDTQYF	TGTGCCAGCAGCTCTAGCGGGGGGGGCACAGATACGCAGTATTTT
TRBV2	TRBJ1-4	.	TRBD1	CASRAQGASNEKLFF	TGTGCCAGCAGGGCACAGGGGGCCTCTAATGAAAAACTGTTTTTT
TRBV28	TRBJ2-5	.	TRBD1	CASSLYPTQGESETQYF	TGTGCCAGCAGTTTATACCCCACTCAGGGGGAAAGCGAGACCCAGTACTTC
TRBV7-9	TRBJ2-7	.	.	CASSLGQYGSEQYF	TGTGCCAGCAGCTTAGGACAGTATGGTTCCGAGCAGTACTTC
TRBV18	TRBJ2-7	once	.	CASSPEQYEQYF	TGTGCCAGCTCGCCAGAGCAGTACGAGCAGTACTTC
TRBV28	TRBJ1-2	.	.	CATKMGGTHGYTF	TGTGCCACTAAGATGGGGGGGACGCATGGCTACACCTTC
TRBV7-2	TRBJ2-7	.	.	CASSFAGYEQYF	TGTGCCAGCAGCTTCGCCGGTTACGAGCAGTACTTC
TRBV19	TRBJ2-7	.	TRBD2	CASSTSGRASEQYF	TGTGCCAGTAGTACTAGCGGGAGGGCCTCCGAGCAGTACTTC
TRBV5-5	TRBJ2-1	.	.	CASSLAQGLGEQFF	TGTGCCAGCAGCTTGGCCCAGGGTCTAGGTGAGCAGTTCTTC
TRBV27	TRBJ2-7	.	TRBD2	CASSFRLAGSYEQYF	TGTGCCAGCAGTTTTAGACTAGCGGGATCCTACGAGCAGTACTTC
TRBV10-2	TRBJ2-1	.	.	CASSDPGGAGYNEQFF	TGCGCCAGCAGTGACCCCGGAGGAGCGGGCTACAATGAGCAGTTCTTC
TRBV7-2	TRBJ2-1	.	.	CASSSGQLYNEQFF	TGTGCCAGCAGCTCGGGACAACTCTACAATGAGCAGTTCTTC
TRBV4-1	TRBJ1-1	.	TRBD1	CASSLGGGAGTEAFF	TGCGCCAGCAGCCTCGGAGGGGGCGCAGGCACTGAAGCTTTCTTT
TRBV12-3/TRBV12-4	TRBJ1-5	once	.	CASTGPGAQPQHF	TGTGCCAGCACGGGACCAGGGGCTCAGCCCCAGCATTTT
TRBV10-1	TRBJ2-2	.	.	CASSPGRYTGELFF	TGCGCCAGCAGCCCGGGTCGATACACCGGGGAGCTGTTTTTT
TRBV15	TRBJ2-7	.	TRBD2	CATSSDRGGPSGF	TGTGCCACCAGCAGCGATCGGGGGGGCCCCTCAGGCTTC
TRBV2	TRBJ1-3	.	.	CASSERVNSGNTIYF	TGTGCCAGCAGTGAACGGGTTAACTCTGGAAACACCATATATTTT
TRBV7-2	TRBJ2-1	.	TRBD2	CASSSARTAGDYNEQFF	TGTGCCAGCAGCTCCGCCCGGACCGCGGGAGACTACAATGAGCAGTTCTTC
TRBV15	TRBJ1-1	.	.	CATSSHLQGLPEAFF	TGTGCCACCAGCTCGCACTTACAGGGACTCCCTGAAGCTTTCTTT
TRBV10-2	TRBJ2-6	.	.	CASSVIGTSNKSGQRLTF	TGCGCCAGCAGTGTAATTGGCACTTCTAACAAGTCGGGCCAACGTCTGACTTTC
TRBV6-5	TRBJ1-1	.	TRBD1	CASSPRQGNTEAFF	TGTGCCAGCAGTCCCAGACAGGGAAACACTGAAGCTTTCTTT
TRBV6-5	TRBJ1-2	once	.	CASRPDRRGGYGYTF	TGTGCCAGCAGGCCTGACAGGCGAGGAGGCTATGGCTACACCTTC
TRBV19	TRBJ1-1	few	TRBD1	CASTLRDRGSWEAFF	TGTGCCAGTACCCTACGGGACAGGGGATCTTGGGAAGCTTTCTTT
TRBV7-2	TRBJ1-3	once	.	CASSSYYDSGNTIYF	TGTGCCAGCAGCTCATATTACGATTCTGGAAACACCATATATTTT
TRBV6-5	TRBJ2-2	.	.	CASSTGFRSTGELFF	TGTGCCAGCAGTACAGGATTCCGGAGCACCGGGGAGCTGTTTTTT
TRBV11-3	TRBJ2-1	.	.	CASSLRGMNEQFF	TGTGCCAGCAGCTTACGTGGAATGAATGAGCAGTTCTTC
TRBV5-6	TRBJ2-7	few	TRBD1	CASSVWDRASYEQYF	TGTGCCAGCAGCGTATGGGACAGGGCGTCCTACGAGCAGTACTTC
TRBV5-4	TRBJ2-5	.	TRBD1	CASSQDRAETQYF	TGTGCCAGCAGCCAGGACAGGGCAGAGACCCAGTACTTC
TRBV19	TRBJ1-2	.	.	CASSTGAPYGYTF	TGTGCCAGTAGTACGGGGGCACCGTATGGCTACACCTTC
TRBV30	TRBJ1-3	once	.	CAWSVAVDTIYF	TGTGCCTGGAGTGTAGCGGTAGACACCATATATTTT
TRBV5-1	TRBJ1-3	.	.	CASRAGSGNTIYF	TGCGCCAGCAGGGCAGGCTCTGGAAACACCATATATTTT
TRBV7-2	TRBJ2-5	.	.	CASSPPPAETQYF	TGTGCCAGCAGCCCTCCCCCGGCAGAGACCCAGTACTTC
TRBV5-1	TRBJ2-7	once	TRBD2	CASSIGTSGSSEQYF	TGCGCCAGCAGCATTGGGACTAGCGGGAGTTCCGAGCAGTACTTC
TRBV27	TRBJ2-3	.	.	CASTAELGPSTDTQYF	TGTGCCAGCACCGCCGAGTTGGGGCCTAGCACAGATACGCAGTATTTT
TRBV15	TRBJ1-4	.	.	CATSRTTRGNEKLFF	TGTGCCACCAGCAGAACCACCCGGGGCAATGAAAAACTGTTTTTT
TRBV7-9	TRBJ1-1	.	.	CASSLSFVGLAFF	TGTGCCAGCAGCTTGAGTTTCGTAGGACTGGCTTTCTTT
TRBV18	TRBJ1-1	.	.	CASSPRRGVTMNTEAFF	TGTGCCAGCTCACCAAGAAGGGGAGTTACTATGAACACTGAAGCTTTCTTT
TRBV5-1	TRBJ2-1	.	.	CASSLSFTEQFF	TGCGCCAGCAGCTTAAGCTTCACTGAGCAGTTCTTC
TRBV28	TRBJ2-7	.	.	CASSFGAIEQYF	TGTGCCAGCAGTTTCGGAGCAATCGAGCAGTACTTC
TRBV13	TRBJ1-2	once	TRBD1	CASSFRDRVNYGYTF	TGTGCCAGCAGCTTCCGGGACAGGGTTAACTATGGCTACACCTTC
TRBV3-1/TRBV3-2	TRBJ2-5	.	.	CASSQEIRTTETQYF	TGTGCCAGCAGCCAAGAAATCCGGACAACAGAGACCCAGTACTTC
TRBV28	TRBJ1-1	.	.	CASSLRSSTEAFF	TGTGCCAGCAGTTTAAGGAGCAGCACTGAAGCTTTCTTT
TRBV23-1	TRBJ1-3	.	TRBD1	CASSQSDRISGNTIYF	TGCGCCAGCAGTCAATCGGACAGGATTTCTGGAAACACCATATATTTT
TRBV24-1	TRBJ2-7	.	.	CATSDYDSYEQYF	TGTGCCACCAGTGATTACGACAGCTACGAGCAGTACTTC
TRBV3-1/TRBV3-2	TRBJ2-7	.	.	CASSPYRPLSYEQYF	TGTGCCAGCAGCCCCTATAGACCCCTCTCGTACGAGCAGTACTTC
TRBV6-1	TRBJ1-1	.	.	CASSEVDNTEAFF	TGTGCCAGCAGTGAAGTTGATAACACTGAAGCTTTCTTT
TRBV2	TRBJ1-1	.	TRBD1	CASTLTGVNTEAFF	TGTGCCAGCACCCTGACAGGGGTCAACACTGAAGCTTTCTTT
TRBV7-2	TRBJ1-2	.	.	CASSLGSSAEGYTF	TGTGCCAGCAGCTTAGGGTCGTCGGCGGAGGGCTACACCTTC
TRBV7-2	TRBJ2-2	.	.	CASSLVRGTGELFF	TGTGCCAGCAGCTTAGTAAGGGGTACAGGGGAGCTGTTTTTT
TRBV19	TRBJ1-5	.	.	CASSLRHGNQPQHF	TGTGCCAGTAGTCTCCGACACGGGAATCAGCCCCAGCATTTT
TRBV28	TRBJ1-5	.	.	CAIRWGSNQPQHF	TGTGCCATCCGCTGGGGTAGCAATCAGCCCCAGCATTTT
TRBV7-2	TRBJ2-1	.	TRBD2	CASSLIPPGLARWNEQFF	TGTGCCAGCAGCTTGATCCCTCCGGGACTAGCCCGATGGAATGAGCAGTTCTTC